Described below is a single T cell receptor (beta chain) sequence and its context. The assay was immunoSEQ multiplex PCR, and TCRdb's table has in-frame clones only and misses some. The sample carries 85,000 to 90,000 clones, approximately 82% recorded once. The data originate from a study of blood T cell repertoires in COVID-19. Germline V lookup: CDR1 MNHNS, CDR2 SASEGT. Trimming removed 3 bases at V and 0 bases at J, with 5 bases between. The CDR3 is 13 residues long. The sample comprised peripheral blood. This rearrangement joins TRBV6-1 to TRBJ1-1; D uncertain. The sequence derives from a woman older than 75 with acute or convalescent COVID-19. The DNA of the CDR3 is TGTGCCAGCAGTGAGGGAGTGAACACTGAAGCTTTCTTT. Residues: CASSEGVNTEAFF.